This T cell receptor (beta chain) was captured by sequencing in a study of tumor-infiltrating lymphocytes in localized non-small cell lung cancer. Overall study context: Resected tumor was paired with non-adjacent uninvolved lung from the same patient.

Between the trimmed V and J ends, which lost 0 bases and 0 bases, there was a span of 4 bases. This CDR3 has 15 residues. CDR1 and CDR2 (germline): SGDLS, YYNGEE. Only in-frame clones appear in the TCRdb table, and some are missing; sequencing was by immunoSEQ multiplex PCR. The table has 15,000 to 20,000 clones, roughly 76% seen once. The chain carries TRBV9 and TRBJ2-6; unclear D gene. This receptor was taken from a human donor with non-small cell lung cancer. The sequenced sample was lung tumor tissue. CDR3 region: CASSVEPSGANVLTF. As DNA, the CDR3 is TGTGCCAGCAGCGTAGAGCCCTCTGGGGCCAACGTCCTGACTTTC.